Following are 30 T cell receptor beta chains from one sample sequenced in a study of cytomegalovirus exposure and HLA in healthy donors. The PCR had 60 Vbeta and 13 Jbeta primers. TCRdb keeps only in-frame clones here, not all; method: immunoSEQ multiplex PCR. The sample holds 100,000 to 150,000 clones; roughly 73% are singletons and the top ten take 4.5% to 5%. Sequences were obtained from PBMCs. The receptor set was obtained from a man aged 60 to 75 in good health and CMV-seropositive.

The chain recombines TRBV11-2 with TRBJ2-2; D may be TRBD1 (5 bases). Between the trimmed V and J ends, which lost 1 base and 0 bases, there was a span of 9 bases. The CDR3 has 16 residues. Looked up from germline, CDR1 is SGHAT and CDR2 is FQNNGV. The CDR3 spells CASSLGRGTNTGELFF. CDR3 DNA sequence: TGTGCCAGCAGCTTAGGAAGGGGAACGAACACCGGGGAGCTGTTTTTT.

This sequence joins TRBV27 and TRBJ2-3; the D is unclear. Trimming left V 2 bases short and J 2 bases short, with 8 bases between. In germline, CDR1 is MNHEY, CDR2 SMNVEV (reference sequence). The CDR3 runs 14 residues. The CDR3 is CASSLKHHTDTQYF. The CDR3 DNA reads TGTGCCAGCAGTTTAAAACACCACACAGATACGCAGTATTTT.

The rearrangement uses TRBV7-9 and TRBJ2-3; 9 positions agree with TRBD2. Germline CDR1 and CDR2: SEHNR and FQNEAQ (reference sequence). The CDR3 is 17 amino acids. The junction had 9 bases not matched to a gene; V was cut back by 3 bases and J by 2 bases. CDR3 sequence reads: CASSFPSGGLPTDTQYF. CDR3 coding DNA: TGTGCCAGCAGCTTCCCCAGCGGGGGGCTCCCCACAGATACGCAGTATTTT.

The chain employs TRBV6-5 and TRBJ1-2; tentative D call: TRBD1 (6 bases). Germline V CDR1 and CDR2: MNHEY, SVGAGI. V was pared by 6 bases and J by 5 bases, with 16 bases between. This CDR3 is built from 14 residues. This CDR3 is CASRRTGLSYGYTF. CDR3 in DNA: TGTGCCAGCAGACGTACAGGGTTGAGTTATGGCTACACCTTC.

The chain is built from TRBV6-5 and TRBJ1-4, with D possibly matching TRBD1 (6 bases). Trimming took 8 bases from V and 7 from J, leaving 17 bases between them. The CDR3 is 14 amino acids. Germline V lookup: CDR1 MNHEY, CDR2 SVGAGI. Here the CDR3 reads CASGRGEGGEKLFF. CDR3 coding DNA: TGTGCCAGCGGAAGGGGGGAGGGCGGTGAAAAACTGTTTTTT.

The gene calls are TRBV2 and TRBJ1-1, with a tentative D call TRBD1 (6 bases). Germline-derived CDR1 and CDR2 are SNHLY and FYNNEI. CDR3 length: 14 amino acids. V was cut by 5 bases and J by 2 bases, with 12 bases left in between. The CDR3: CASSLWTANTEAFF. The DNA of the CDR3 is TGTGCCAGCAGTTTATGGACAGCAAACACTGAAGCTTTCTTT. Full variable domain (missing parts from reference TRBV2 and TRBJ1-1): EPEVTQTPSHQVTQMGQEVILRCVPISNHLYFYWYRQILGQKVEFLVSFYNNEISEKSEIFDDQFSVERPDGSNFTLKIRSTKLEDSAMYFCASSLWTANTEAFFGQGTRLTVV.

CDR3 nucleotide sequence: TGTGCCAGCAGCGTAGGAGAGGGCCGCAATCAGCCCCAGCATTTT. This gives the protein CASSVGEGRNQPQHF. The V gene is TRBV9, the J gene TRBJ1-5; D is unclear. CDR1 SGDLS and CDR2 YYNGEE come from the germline V gene. With 0 bases removed from V and 2 bases from J, the gap between germline ends came to 9 bases. This CDR3 is 15 amino acids long.

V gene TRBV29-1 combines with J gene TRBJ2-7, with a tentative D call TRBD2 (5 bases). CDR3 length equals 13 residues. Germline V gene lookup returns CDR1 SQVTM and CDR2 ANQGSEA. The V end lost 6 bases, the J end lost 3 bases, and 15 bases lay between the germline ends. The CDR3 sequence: CSVDDPAGYEQYF. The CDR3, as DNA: TGCAGCGTGGACGATCCCGCGGGCTACGAGCAGTACTTC.

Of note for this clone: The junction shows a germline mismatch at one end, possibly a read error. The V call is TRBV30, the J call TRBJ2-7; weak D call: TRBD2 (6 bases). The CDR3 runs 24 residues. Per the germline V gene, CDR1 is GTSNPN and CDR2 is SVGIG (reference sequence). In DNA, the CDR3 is TGTGCCTGGAGTACCCGAACACAAGCTATCGACGGTCGCTTTGGGGGGTGGGTCTCCTCCGAGCAGTACTTC. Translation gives CAWSTRTQAIDGRFGGWVSSEQYF. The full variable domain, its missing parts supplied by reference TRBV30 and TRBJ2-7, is SQTIHQWPATLVQPVGSPLSLECTVEGTSNPNLYWYRQAAGRGLQLLFYSVGIGQISSEVPQNLSASRPQDRQFILSSKKLLLSDSGFYLCAWSTRTQAIDGRFGGWVSSEQYFGPGTRLTVT.

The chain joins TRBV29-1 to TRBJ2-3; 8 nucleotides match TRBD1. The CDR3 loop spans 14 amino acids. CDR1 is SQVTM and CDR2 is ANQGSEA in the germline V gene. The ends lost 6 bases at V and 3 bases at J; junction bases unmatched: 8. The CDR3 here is CSVTTGGWTDTQYF. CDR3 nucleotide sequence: TGCAGCGTAACCACAGGGGGTTGGACAGATACGCAGTATTTT.

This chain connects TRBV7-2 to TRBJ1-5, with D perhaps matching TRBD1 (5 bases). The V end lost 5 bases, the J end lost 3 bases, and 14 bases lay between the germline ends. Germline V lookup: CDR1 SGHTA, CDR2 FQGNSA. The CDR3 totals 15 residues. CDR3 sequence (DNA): TGTGCCAGCAGCCCCCTTGGGGGGTTCAATCAGCCCCAGCATTTT. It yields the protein CASSPLGGFNQPQHF.

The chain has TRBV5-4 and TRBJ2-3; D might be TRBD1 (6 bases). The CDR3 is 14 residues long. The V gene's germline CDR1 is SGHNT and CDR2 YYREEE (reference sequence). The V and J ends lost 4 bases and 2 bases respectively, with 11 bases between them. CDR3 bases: TGTGCCAGCAGCCGGGACACCTACACAGATACGCAGTATTTT. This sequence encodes CASSRDTYTDTQYF.

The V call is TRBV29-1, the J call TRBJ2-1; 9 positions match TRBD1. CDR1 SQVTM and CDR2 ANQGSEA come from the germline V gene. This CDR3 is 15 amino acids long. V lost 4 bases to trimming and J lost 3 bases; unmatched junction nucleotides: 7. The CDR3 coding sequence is TGCAGCGTTGGTGGGGTGACAGGGGGCTACAATGAGCAGTTCTTC. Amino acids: CSVGGVTGGYNEQFF.

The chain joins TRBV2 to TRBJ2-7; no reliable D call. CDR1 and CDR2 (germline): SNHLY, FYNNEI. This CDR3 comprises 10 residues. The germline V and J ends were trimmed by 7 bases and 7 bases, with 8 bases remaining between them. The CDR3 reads CASTNQEQYF. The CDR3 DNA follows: TGTGCCAGCACCAACCAGGAGCAGTACTTC.

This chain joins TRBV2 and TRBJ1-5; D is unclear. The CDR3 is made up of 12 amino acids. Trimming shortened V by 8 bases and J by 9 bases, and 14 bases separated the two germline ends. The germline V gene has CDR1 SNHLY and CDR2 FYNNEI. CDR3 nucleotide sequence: TGTGCCAGCCGCCGACTATTAAGGCCCCAGCATTTT. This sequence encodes CASRRLLRPQHF. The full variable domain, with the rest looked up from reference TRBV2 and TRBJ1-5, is EPEVTQTPSHQVTQMGQEVILRCVPISNHLYFYWYRQILGQKVEFLVSFYNNEISEKSEIFDDQFSVERPDGSNFTLKIRSTKLEDSAMYFCASRRLLRPQHFGDGTRLSIL.

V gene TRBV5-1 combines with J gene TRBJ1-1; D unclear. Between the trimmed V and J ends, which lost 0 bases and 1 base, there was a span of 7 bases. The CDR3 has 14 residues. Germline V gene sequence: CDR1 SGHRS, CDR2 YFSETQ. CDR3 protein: CASSLGGWNTEAFF. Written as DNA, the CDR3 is TGCGCCAGCAGCTTGGGAGGGTGGAACACTGAAGCTTTCTTT.

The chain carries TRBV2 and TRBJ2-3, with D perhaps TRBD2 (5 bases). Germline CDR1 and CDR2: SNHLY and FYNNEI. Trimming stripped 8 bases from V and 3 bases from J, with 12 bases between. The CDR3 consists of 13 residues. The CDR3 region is CASYASMTDTQYF. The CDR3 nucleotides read TGTGCCAGCTACGCTAGCATGACAGATACGCAGTATTTT. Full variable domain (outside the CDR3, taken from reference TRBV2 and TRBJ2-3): EPEVTQTPSHQVTQMGQEVILRCVPISNHLYFYWYRQILGQKVEFLVSFYNNEISEKSEIFDDQFSVERPDGSNFTLKIRSTKLEDSAMYFCASYASMTDTQYFGPGTRLTVL.

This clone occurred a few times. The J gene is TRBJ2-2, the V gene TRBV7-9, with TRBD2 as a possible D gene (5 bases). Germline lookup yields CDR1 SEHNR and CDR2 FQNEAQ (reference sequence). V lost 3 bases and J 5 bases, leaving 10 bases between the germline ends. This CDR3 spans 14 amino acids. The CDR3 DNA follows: TGTGCCAGCAGCTTGGCCGGGGTGACCGGGGAGCTGTTTTTT. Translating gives CASSLAGVTGELFF.

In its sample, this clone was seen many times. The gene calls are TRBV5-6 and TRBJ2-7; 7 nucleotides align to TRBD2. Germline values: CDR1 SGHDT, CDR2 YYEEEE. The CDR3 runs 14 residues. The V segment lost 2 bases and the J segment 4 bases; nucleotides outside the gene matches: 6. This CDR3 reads CASSLGLVWYEQYF. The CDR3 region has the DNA TGTGCCAGCAGCTTAGGACTAGTTTGGTACGAGCAGTACTTC.

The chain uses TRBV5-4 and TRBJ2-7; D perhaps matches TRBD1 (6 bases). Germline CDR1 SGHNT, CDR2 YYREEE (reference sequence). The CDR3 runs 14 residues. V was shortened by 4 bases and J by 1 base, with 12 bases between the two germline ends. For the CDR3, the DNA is TGTGCCAGCAGCCAGGTGGGGGCTTCCTACGAGCAGTACTTC. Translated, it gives CASSQVGASYEQYF.

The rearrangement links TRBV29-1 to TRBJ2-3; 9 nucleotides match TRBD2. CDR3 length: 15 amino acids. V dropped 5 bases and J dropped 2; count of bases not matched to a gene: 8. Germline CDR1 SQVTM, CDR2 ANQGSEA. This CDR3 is CSVRRLADPTDTQYF. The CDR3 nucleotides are TGCAGCGTTAGACGACTAGCGGATCCCACAGATACGCAGTATTTT.

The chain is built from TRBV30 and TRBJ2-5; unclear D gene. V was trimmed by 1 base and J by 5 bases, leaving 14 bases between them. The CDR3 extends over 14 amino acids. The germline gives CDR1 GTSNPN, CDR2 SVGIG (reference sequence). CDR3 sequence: CAWSGGQVAETQYF. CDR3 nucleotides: TGTGCCTGGAGTGGTGGTCAGGTTGCGGAGACCCAGTACTTC. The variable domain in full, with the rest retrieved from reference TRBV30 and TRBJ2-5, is SQTIHQWPATLVQPVGSPLSLECTVEGTSNPNLYWYRQAAGRGLQLLFYSVGIGQISSEVPQNLSASRPQDRQFILSSKKLLLSDSGFYLCAWSGGQVAETQYFGPGTRLLVL.

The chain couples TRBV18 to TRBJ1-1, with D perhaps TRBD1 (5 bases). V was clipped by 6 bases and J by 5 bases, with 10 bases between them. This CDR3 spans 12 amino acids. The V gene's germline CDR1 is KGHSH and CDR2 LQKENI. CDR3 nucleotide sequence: TGTGCCAGCTCGCCCAGGGTGACTGAAGCTTTCTTT. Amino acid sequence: CASSPRVTEAFF.

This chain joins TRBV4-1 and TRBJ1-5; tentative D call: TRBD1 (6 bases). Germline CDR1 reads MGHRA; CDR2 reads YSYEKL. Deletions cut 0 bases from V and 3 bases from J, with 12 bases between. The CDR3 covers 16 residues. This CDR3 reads CASSQDRRGINQPQHF. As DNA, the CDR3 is TGCGCCAGCAGCCAAGACCGTAGGGGGATCAATCAGCCCCAGCATTTT.

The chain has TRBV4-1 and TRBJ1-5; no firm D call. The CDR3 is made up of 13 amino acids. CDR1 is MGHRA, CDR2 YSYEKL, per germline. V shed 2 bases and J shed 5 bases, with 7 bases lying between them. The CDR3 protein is CASSQLPDQPQHF. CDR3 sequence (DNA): TGCGCCAGCAGCCAACTTCCAGATCAGCCCCAGCATTTT.

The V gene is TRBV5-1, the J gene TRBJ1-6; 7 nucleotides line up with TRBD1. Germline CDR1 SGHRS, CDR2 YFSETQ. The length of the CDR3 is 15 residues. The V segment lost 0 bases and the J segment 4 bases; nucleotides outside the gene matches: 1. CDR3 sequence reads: CASSLDRGYNSPLHF. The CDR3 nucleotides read TGCGCCAGCAGCTTGGACAGGGGATATAATTCACCCCTCCACTTT.

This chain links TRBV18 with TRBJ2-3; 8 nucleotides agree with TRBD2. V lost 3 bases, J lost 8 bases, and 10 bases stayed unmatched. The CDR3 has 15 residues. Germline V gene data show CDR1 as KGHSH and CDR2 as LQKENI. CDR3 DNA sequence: TGTGCCAGCTCACCCTCCGTAGCGGGGTTGGGTACGCAGTATTTT. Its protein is CASSPSVAGLGTQYF.

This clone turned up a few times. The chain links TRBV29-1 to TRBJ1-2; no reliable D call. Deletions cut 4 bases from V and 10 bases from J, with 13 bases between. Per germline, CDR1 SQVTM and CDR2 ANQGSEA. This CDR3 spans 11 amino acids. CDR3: CSVGEAASYTF. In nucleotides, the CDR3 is TGCAGCGTTGGGGAGGCAGCTTCCTACACCTTC. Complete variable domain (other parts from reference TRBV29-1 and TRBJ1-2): SAVISQKPSRDICQRGTSLTIQCQVDSQVTMMFWYRQQPGQSLTLIATANQGSEATYESGFVIDKFPISRPNLTFSTLTVSNMSPEDSSIYLCSVGEAASYTFGSGTRLTVV.

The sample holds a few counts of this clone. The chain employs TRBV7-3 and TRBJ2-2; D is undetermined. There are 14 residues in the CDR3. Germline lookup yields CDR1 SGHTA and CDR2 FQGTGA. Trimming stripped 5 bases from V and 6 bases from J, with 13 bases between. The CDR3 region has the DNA TGTGCCAGCAGCCGAGGCGGCTCTCCCGGGGAGCTGTTTTTT. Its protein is CASSRGGSPGELFF.

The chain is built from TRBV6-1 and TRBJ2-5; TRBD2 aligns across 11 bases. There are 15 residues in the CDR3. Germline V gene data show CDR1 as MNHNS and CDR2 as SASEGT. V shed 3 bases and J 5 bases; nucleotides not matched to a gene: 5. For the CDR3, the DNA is TGTGCCAGCAGTGACGTAGCTAGCGGGGGGGAGACCCAGTACTTC. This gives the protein CASSDVASGGETQYF.